This entry features one T cell receptor beta chain sequence. Data came from immunoSEQ multiplex PCR; TCRdb stores just in-frame clones and leaves some out. The data show 250,000 or so clones, 86% seen once. This sample was included in a study of blood T cell repertoires in COVID-19. The CDR3 extends over 14 amino acids. Germline V CDR1 and CDR2: LNHDA, SQIVND (reference sequence). Deletions cut 3 bases from V and 2 bases from J, with 7 bases between. The gene calls are TRBV19 and TRBJ2-2; D gene unclear. The sample comprised peripheral blood. This receptor was taken from a man of 80 years or more with acute or convalescent COVID-19. The CDR3 region has the DNA TGTGCCAGTAGTATGAATAGTAACACCGGGGAGCTGTTTTTT. Residues: CASSMNSNTGELFF.